This entry lists 7 T cell receptor beta chains sequenced from one sample in a study of blood T cell repertoires in COVID-19. Only in-frame clones appear in the TCRdb table, and some are missing; sequencing was by immunoSEQ multiplex PCR. This table holds around 200,000 clones, 83% found once. The sequencing input was peripheral blood. These receptor sequences come from a man in his forties with active or convalescent COVID-19.

This clone appeared once. The junction and the germline gene differ at one end; a read error may be behind it. This chain links TRBV10-2 with TRBJ1-2; 9 bases align to TRBD1. Germline V lookup: CDR1 WSHSY, CDR2 SAAADI. The CDR3 length is 18 residues. CDR3 sequence (DNA): TGCGTCAGCAGTGGCCTTAAACAGGGGGCCGAATTAAACTATGGCTACACCTTC. This translates into CVSSGLKQGAELNYGYTF.

The chain links TRBV2 to TRBJ1-3; tentatively, D is TRBD1 (5 bases). Trimming removed 6 bases at V and 5 bases at J, with 11 bases between. The CDR3 loop spans 13 amino acids. Per the germline V gene, CDR1 is SNHLY and CDR2 is FYNNEI. In DNA form, the CDR3 reads TGTGCCAGCAGGGTCCAGGGTCGAAACACCATATATTTT. This sequence encodes CASRVQGRNTIYF.

The chain has TRBV29-1 and TRBJ2-3; 10 bases are shared with TRBD1. Trimming cost V 3 bases and J 3 bases; bases outside gene matches: 9. This CDR3 contains 16 residues. Germline V gene lookup returns CDR1 SQVTM and CDR2 ANQGSEA. CDR3 residues: CSVEILGDRGTDTQYF. DNA of the CDR3: TGCAGCGTTGAGATTCTGGGGGACAGGGGAACAGATACGCAGTATTTT.

The genes are TRBV7-2 and TRBJ1-2, with TRBD1 identical over 7 bases. Germline CDR1 reads SGHTA; CDR2 reads FQGNSA. V gave up 8 bases and J gave up 8 bases; unmatched junction bases: 14. This CDR3 comprises 14 residues. CDR3 in DNA: TGTGCCAGCGCTACTTACCCGAGGGGGCAAGGCTACACCTTC. It specifies CASATYPRGQGYTF.

The J gene is TRBJ1-2, the V gene TRBV3-1 (or the pseudogene TRBV3-2), with TRBD1 identical over 7 bases. Trimming took 1 base from V and 3 from J; bases not matched to a gene: 5. The CDR3 is 15 amino acids. The germline gives CDR1 LGHDT, CDR2 YNNKEL (reference sequence). CDR3 nucleotide sequence: TGTGCCAGCAGCCAAGGCTCAGGGGGGCACTATGGCTACACCTTC. Its translation is CASSQGSGGHYGYTF.

The chain joins TRBV7-3 to TRBJ2-6; 7 bases agree with TRBD1. The V segment lost 5 bases and the J segment 0 bases; nucleotides outside the gene matches: 13. Germline CDR1 reads SGHTA; CDR2 reads FQGTGA. The CDR3 is 19 amino acids. CDR3 region: CASSPLTGFRLSGANVLTF. CDR3 coding DNA: TGTGCCAGCAGCCCCCTGACAGGGTTCAGGCTCTCTGGGGCCAACGTCCTGACTTTC.

V usage is TRBV5-1 and J usage is TRBJ1-2; D remains ambiguous. In germline, CDR1 is SGHRS, CDR2 YFSETQ. There are 13 residues in the CDR3. The V gene lost 2 bases and the J gene lost 6 bases, with 11 bases spanning the gap. CDR3 protein: CASSFSPADGYTF. The DNA for the CDR3 is TGCGCCAGCAGCTTTAGCCCAGCGGATGGCTACACCTTC.